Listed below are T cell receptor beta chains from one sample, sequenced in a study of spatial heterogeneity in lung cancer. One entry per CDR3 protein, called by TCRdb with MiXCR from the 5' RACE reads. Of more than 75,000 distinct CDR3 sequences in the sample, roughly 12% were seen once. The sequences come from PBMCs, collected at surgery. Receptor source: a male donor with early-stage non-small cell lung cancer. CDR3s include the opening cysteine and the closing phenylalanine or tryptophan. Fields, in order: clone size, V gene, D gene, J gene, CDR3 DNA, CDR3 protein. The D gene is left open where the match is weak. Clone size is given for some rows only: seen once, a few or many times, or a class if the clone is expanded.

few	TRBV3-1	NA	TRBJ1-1	TGTGCCAGCACCTTCGGGATGAACACTGAAGCTTTCTTT	CASTFGMNTEAFF
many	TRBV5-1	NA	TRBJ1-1	TGCGCCAGCAAATTAAACACGAACACTGAAGCTTTCTTT	CASKLNTNTEAFF
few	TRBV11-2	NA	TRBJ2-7	TGTGCCAGCAGCTGGGAGAGGGACTACGAGCAGTACTTC	CASSWERDYEQYF
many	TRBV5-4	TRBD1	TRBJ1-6	TGTGCCAGCAGGTACGGACAGGGAAATTCACCCCTCCACTTT	CASRYGQGNSPLHF
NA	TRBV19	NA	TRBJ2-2	TGTGCCAGTACCCCACGGGACCCGAAACCGAACACCGGGGAGCTGTTTTTT	CASTPRDPKPNTGELFF
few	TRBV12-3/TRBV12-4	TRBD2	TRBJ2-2	TGTGCCAGCAGTACCTTACCGGGGACTAGCGGGAACCTTCTAACTAGTACCGGGGAGCTGTTTTTT	CASSTLPGTSGNLLTSTGELFF
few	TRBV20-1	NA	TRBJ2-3	TGCAGTGCTAGAGGGCGATCGGGGCTCCCGTGGACAGATACGCAGTATTTT	CSARGRSGLPWTDTQYF
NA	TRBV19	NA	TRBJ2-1	TGTGCCAGTAGCCACAATGAGCAGTTCTTC	CASSHNEQFF
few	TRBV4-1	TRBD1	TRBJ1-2	TGCGCCAGCAGCCAACCGTTAGGACAGGGAAACTATGGCTACACCTTC	CASSQPLGQGNYGYTF
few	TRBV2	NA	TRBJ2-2	TGTGCCAGCAGTGAGCGGGATTTTACCGGGGAGCTGTTTTTT	CASSERDFTGELFF
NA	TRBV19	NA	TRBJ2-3	TGTGCCAGTGATAGGGCGGCAGGGGAAACAGATACGCAGTATTTT	CASDRAAGETDTQYF
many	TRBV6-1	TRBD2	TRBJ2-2	TGTGCCAGCTCCGGACTAGCGGGGGAGAACACCGGGGAGCTGTTTTTT	CASSGLAGENTGELFF
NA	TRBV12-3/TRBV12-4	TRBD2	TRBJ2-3	TGTGCCAGCAGTTCTCGACTAGCGGCCTCACTTGATACGCAGTATTTT	CASSSRLAASLDTQYF
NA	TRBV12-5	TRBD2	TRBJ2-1	TGTGCTAGTGGTTTGGTATCTAGCGGGTACAATGAGCAGTTCTTC	CASGLVSSGYNEQFF
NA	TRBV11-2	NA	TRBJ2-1	TGTGCCAGCAGCTCCTTTCGGGACTCCATTCAGGGAACCTACAATGAGCAGTTCTTC	CASSSFRDSIQGTYNEQFF
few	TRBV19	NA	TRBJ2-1	TGTGCCAGTAGTATACAATTCACCCCCTACAATGAGCAGTTCTTC	CASSIQFTPYNEQFF
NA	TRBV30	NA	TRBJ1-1	TGTGCCTGGACAGTAGGGGTAATGAACACTGAAGCTTTCTTT	CAWTVGVMNTEAFF
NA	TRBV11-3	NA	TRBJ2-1	TGTGCCAGCAGCCCCGGTTCCCTGTACAATGAGCAGTTCTTC	CASSPGSLYNEQFF
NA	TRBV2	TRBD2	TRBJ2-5	TGTGCCAGCAGAATAGCGGGAGGGTCCGTAGCCCAGTACTTC	CASRIAGGSVAQYF
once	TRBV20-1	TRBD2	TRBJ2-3	TGCAGTGCTAGGGGGGGGAACACAGATACGCAGTATTTT	CSARGGNTDTQYF
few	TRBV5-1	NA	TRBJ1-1	TGCGCCAGCAGCCCCCCCGGGACGGCGAACACTGAAGCTTTCTTT	CASSPPGTANTEAFF
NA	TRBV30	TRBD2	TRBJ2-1	TGTGCCTGGAGCGACGAGGCGGGAGGGTCCTACAATGAGCAGTTCTTC	CAWSDEAGGSYNEQFF
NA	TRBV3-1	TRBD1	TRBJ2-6	TGTGCCAGCAGCCCGACAGGGGGTGGCAACGTCCTGACTTTC	CASSPTGGGNVLTF
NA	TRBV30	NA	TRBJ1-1	TGTGCCTGGATAGTTAAGCAGGGACACACTGAAGCTTTCTTT	CAWIVKQGHTEAFF
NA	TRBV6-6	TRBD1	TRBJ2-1	TGTGCCAGCAAAAAAAGGGGACAGGGCGCCTACAATGAGCAGTTCTTC	CASKKRGQGAYNEQFF
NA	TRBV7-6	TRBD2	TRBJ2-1	TGTGCCAGCAGCTTGTGGACTAGCGGGAGTGGGAATGAGCAGTTCTTC	CASSLWTSGSGNEQFF
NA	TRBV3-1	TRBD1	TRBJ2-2	TGTGCCAGCAGCCTTCAGGGGGCGACCGGGGAGCTGTTTTTT	CASSLQGATGELFF
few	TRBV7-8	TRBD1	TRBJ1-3	TGTGCCAGCAGCTCGACAGGGAACTCTGGAAACACCATATATTTT	CASSSTGNSGNTIYF
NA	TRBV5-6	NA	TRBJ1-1	TGTGCCAGCAGTTCCCCTTGGGGGAGGAACACTGAAGCTTTCTTT	CASSSPWGRNTEAFF
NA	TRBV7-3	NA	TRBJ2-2	TGTGCCAGCAGCTTCGGGGGAGTACACGGGGAGCTGTTTTTT	CASSFGGVHGELFF
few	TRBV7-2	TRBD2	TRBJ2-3	TGTGCCAGCAGCCTTAGCGGGGGGAAAGATACGCAGTATTTT	CASSLSGGKDTQYF